A selection of T cell receptor beta chains follows, all from one sample in a study of cytomegalovirus exposure and HLA in healthy donors. Only in-frame clones appear in the TCRdb table, and some are missing; sequencing was by immunoSEQ multiplex PCR. The sample holds around 120,000 clones, roughly 65% seen once. The specimen was PBMCs. All receptors come from a man aged 35 to 55 in good health and CMV-seropositive. Both conserved end residues are part of each CDR3. The D gene is left open where the match is weak. Not every row has a clone size; where given, it reads once, few, many or a size class.

J | size | D | V | CDR3 | DNA
TRBJ2-7 | . | . | TRBV10-3 | CAISDEGERSSYEQYF | TGTGCCATCAGTGATGAGGGGGAGAGGAGCTCCTACGAGCAGTACTTC
TRBJ2-2 | . | TRBD2 | TRBV6-6 | CASRGSGRALTGELFF | TGTGCCAGCCGGGGTAGCGGGAGGGCATTAACCGGGGAGCTGTTTTTT
TRBJ1-2 | . | . | TRBV14 | CASSPRAGSYGYTF | TGTGCCAGCAGCCCCCGGGCGGGCTCCTATGGCTACACCTTC
TRBJ2-1 | . | TRBD1 | TRBV27 | CASSRSQGDRADEQFF | TGTGCCAGCAGTAGATCTCAGGGAGACAGGGCCGATGAGCAGTTCTTC
TRBJ1-1 | . | . | TRBV6-1 | CASQRAGLRNTEAFF | TGTGCCAGCCAAAGGGCAGGGCTACGGAACACTGAAGCTTTCTTT
TRBJ1-2 | . | . | TRBV6-6 | CASSSPGEKGGYGYTF | TGTGCCAGCAGCTCCCCGGGAGAAAAAGGAGGCTATGGCTACACCTTC
TRBJ2-7 | . | . | TRBV7-9 | CASSSNRVGVHEQYF | TGTGCCAGCAGCTCGAACAGGGTAGGCGTCCACGAGCAGTACTTC
TRBJ1-1 | . | . | TRBV6-5 | CASSSPGDTEAFF | TGTGCCAGCAGTTCCCCGGGGGACACTGAAGCTTTCTTT
TRBJ1-2 | . | TRBD1 | TRBV7-3 | CASSLSGQAQYGYTF | TGTGCCAGCAGCTTATCTGGACAGGCTCAATATGGCTACACCTTC
TRBJ2-7 | . | TRBD2 | TRBV7-9 | CASSPLFGGGTPYEQYF | TGTGCCAGCAGCCCACTTTTCGGGGGGGGGACTCCCTACGAGCAGTACTTC
TRBJ2-1 | . | TRBD2 | TRBV29-1 | CSSQTSGAYNEQFF | TGCAGCTCGCAGACTAGCGGGGCTTACAATGAGCAGTTCTTC
TRBJ2-5 | . | . | TRBV7-3 | CASSRQGGYQETQYF | TGTGCCAGCAGCCGCCAGGGGGGCTACCAAGAGACCCAGTACTTC
TRBJ2-4 | . | TRBD2 | TRBV7-8 | CASSFGSGGAVAKNIQYF | TGTGCCAGCAGCTTCGGTAGCGGGGGGGCCGTGGCCAAAAACATTCAGTACTTC
TRBJ1-1 | . | . | TRBV10-3 | CAIQAETEAFF | TGTGCCATCCAGGCCGAGACTGAAGCTTTCTTT
TRBJ2-7 | . | . | TRBV27 | CATRRGNEQYF | TGTGCCACACGGCGCGGGAACGAGCAGTACTTC
TRBJ1-2 | . | TRBD1 | TRBV2 | CASREGQGTYGYTF | TGTGCCAGCAGGGAGGGACAGGGGACATATGGCTACACCTTC
TRBJ2-7 | . | . | TRBV27 | CASSSSSTGTYEQYF | TGTGCCAGCAGTTCATCGTCTACAGGGACCTACGAGCAGTACTTC
TRBJ2-7 | . | TRBD2 | TRBV10-3 | CAISHWGGSNDEQYF | TGTGCCATCAGTCACTGGGGCGGGAGTAACGACGAGCAGTACTTC
TRBJ2-1 | . | TRBD2 | TRBV9 | CASSVMAGAVYEQFF | TGTGCCAGCAGCGTAATGGCGGGAGCGGTATATGAGCAGTTCTTC
TRBJ2-1 | . | . | TRBV23-1 | CASILPAGSEQFF | TGCGCCAGCATCCTCCCGGCGGGTTCCGAGCAGTTCTTC
TRBJ2-5 | . | . | TRBV10-3 | CATSPGQIQETQYF | TGTGCCACATCACCGGGACAAATACAAGAGACCCAGTACTTC
TRBJ2-3 | . | . | TRBV11-3 | CASSPAPGSTDTQYF | TGTGCCAGCAGCCCCGCTCCTGGCAGCACAGATACGCAGTATTTT
TRBJ1-2 | . | . | TRBV25-1 | CASSGPGSNYGYTF | TGTGCCAGCAGTGGGCCAGGATCTAACTATGGCTACACCTTC
TRBJ1-4 | . | TRBD1 | TRBV7-7 | CASNQTRGTGLEKLFF | TGTGCTAGCAACCAAACCCGCGGGACAGGGCTTGAAAAACTGTTTTTT
TRBJ1-1 | . | . | TRBV5-6 | CASRSQGFFAEAFF | TGTGCCAGCAGGTCACAGGGATTTTTCGCTGAAGCTTTCTTT
TRBJ2-7 | . | . | TRBV6-1 | CASSEVRLLPYEQYF | TGTGCCAGCAGTGAAGTCAGGCTCTTACCCTACGAGCAGTACTTC
TRBJ1-4 | . | TRBD1 | TRBV9 | CASSVAGTGGRDEKLFF | TGTGCCAGCAGCGTAGCGGGGACAGGGGGCAGAGATGAAAAACTGTTTTTT
TRBJ2-7 | . | TRBD2 | TRBV5-6 | CASSLKRGTYEQYF | TGTGCCAGCAGCTTGAAGCGGGGGACCTACGAGCAGTACTTC
TRBJ1-5 | few | . | TRBV11-2 | CASSQALYQPQHF | TGTGCCAGCAGCCAGGCCCTGTATCAGCCCCAGCATTTT
TRBJ1-2 | . | . | TRBV7-2 | CASSLAGPGYTF | TGTGCCAGCAGCTTGGCGGGGCCTGGCTACACCTTC
TRBJ2-2 | once | TRBD2 | TRBV30 | CAWSVSGSFTGELFF | TGTGCCTGGAGTGTTAGCGGGAGTTTCACCGGGGAGCTGTTTTTT
TRBJ2-2 | few | TRBD2 | TRBV19 | CASSMGRLAGVNTGELFF | TGTGCCAGTAGTATGGGTAGACTAGCGGGAGTAAACACCGGGGAGCTGTTTTTT
TRBJ1-4 | once | TRBD1 | TRBV30 | CAWLTGGNEKLFF | TGTGCCTGGTTGACAGGGGGCAATGAAAAACTGTTTTTT
TRBJ2-5 | . | . | TRBV9 | CASSVGTAAQETQYF | TGTGCCAGCAGCGTAGGGACAGCTGCACAAGAGACCCAGTACTTC
TRBJ1-3 | once | . | TRBV7-2 | CASSPRTAYSGNTIYF | TGTGCCAGCAGCCCCAGGACAGCCTACTCTGGAAACACCATATATTTT
TRBJ2-1 | . | TRBD2 | TRBV5-1 | CASSRSGTSGRVGSYNEQFF | TGCGCCAGCAGCCGATCCGGGACTAGCGGGAGGGTAGGCTCCTACAATGAGCAGTTCTTC
TRBJ2-1 | . | TRBD2 | TRBV18 | CASSGTSGGNEQFF | TGTGCCAGCTCCGGGACTAGCGGGGGGAATGAGCAGTTCTTC
TRBJ2-7 | few | TRBD2 | TRBV30 | CACSGTSSYEQYF | TGTGCCTGTTCCGGGACTAGCTCTTACGAGCAGTACTTC
TRBJ2-7 | . | . | TRBV5-6 | CASSLGGLSYEQYF | TGTGCCAGCAGCTTGGGGGGACTCTCCTACGAGCAGTACTTC
TRBJ1-3 | few | TRBD1 | TRBV5-6 | CASSTTGGNTIYF | TGTGCCAGCAGCACGACAGGGGGGAACACCATATATTTT
TRBJ2-7 | . | TRBD2 | TRBV7-9 | CASSQLAVTYEQYF | TGTGCCAGCAGCCAGCTAGCGGTAACCTACGAGCAGTACTTC
TRBJ1-2 | . | . | TRBV5-6 | CASSTNNYGYTF | TGTGCCAGCAGCACAAACAACTATGGCTACACCTTC
TRBJ2-3 | . | . | TRBV28 | CASSLQPGPGKRSTDTQYF | TGTGCCAGCAGTCTTCAGCCGGGCCCCGGGAAGCGGTCCACAGATACGCAGTATTTT
TRBJ2-1 | . | TRBD1 | TRBV10-3 | CAISGQGPYNEQFF | TGTGCCATCAGCGGACAGGGTCCCTACAATGAGCAGTTCTTC
TRBJ2-2 | . | . | TRBV18 | CASSFYEGADTGELFF | TGTGCCAGCTCCTTTTACGAGGGCGCAGACACCGGGGAGCTGTTTTTT
TRBJ2-7 | few | TRBD1 | TRBV2 | CASRDAQGASYEQYF | TGTGCCAGCAGAGATGCTCAGGGGGCGTCCTACGAGCAGTACTTC
TRBJ2-6 | . | . | TRBV28 | CASSLDVSYIQGGGANVLTF | TGTGCCAGCAGTTTAGACGTGAGTTATATACAGGGCGGTGGGGCCAACGTCCTGACTTTC
TRBJ2-7 | . | TRBD1 | TRBV11-1 | CASSSTGTGTYEQYF | TGTGCCAGCAGCTCGACCGGGACAGGGACCTACGAGCAGTACTTC
TRBJ1-1 | . | TRBD1 | TRBV2 | CASRGTGDTEAFF | TGTGCCAGCAGGGGGACAGGGGACACTGAAGCTTTCTTT
TRBJ2-3 | few | TRBD1 | TRBV29-1 | CSVGQGTDTQYF | TGCAGCGTTGGACAGGGAACAGATACGCAGTATTTT
TRBJ2-5 | . | . | TRBV19 | CASSPAPGWETQYF | TGTGCCAGTAGTCCCGCGCCGGGTTGGGAGACCCAGTACTTC
TRBJ1-1 | once | . | TRBV27 | CASSFQGRTEAFF | TGTGCCAGCAGTTTCCAGGGGCGCACTGAAGCTTTCTTT
TRBJ2-7 | . | . | TRBV6-5 | CASTRTTTGIYEQYF | TGTGCCAGCACCAGGACCACCACGGGAATCTACGAGCAGTACTTC
TRBJ2-5 | . | . | TRBV5-1 | CASSLAGKETQYF | TGCGCCAGCAGCTTGGCGGGAAAAGAGACCCAGTACTTC
TRBJ2-3 | . | . | TRBV7-2 | CASSSFTDTQYF | TGTGCCAGCAGCTCCTTCACAGATACGCAGTATTTT
TRBJ2-7 | few | . | TRBV6-5 | CASSYSVQGYEQYF | TGTGCCAGCAGTTACTCGGTACAGGGCTACGAGCAGTACTTC
TRBJ2-5 | few | . | TRBV29-1 | CSVGLGETQYF | TGCAGCGTTGGACTCGGGGAGACCCAGTACTTC
TRBJ2-7 | . | TRBD2 | TRBV6-5 | CASSRASGSPYEQYF | TGTGCCAGCAGTAGGGCTAGCGGGAGTCCCTACGAGCAGTACTTC
TRBJ2-1 | few | . | TRBV9 | CASSVGPSTGNEQFF | TGTGCCAGCAGCGTAGGTCCTTCGACAGGCAATGAGCAGTTCTTC